The entry that follows covers one T cell receptor beta chain sequence. This receptor's antigen is unknown. No base qualities exist here, and no much larger clone lies one base off it. These data belong to a study of control samples from healthy donors and cancer patients (TCRdb year 2020). CDR1 LGHNA and CDR2 YSLEER were looked up in the germline V gene. Relative to germline, V is 0 bases shorter and J is 5 bases shorter, with 11 bases between their ends. The CDR3 numbers 16 residues from cysteine through phenylalanine. This entry keeps only the CDR3 DNA: 48 bases, framed from base 1. Receptor libraries were prepared by the immunoSEQ multiplex PCR assay. What TCRdb holds here is the immuneACCESS table cut down to in-frame rearrangements. Part of the clones is not present; checked against another copy, under half of the missing clones reflect an unresolved V gene, and the others are unexplained. A total of over 100,000 clones appear in this sample, roughly 90% of them only once. Clones ranked in the top ten supply around 17% of the sample.

Here the chain combines TRBV4-3 and TRBJ1-6; the D segment could be TRBD1, given 6 matching bases. The source of this sequence is a woman between 45 and 65 years old in good health. The sequenced sample was blood. The CDR3: CASSQDHRVNNSPLHF. The nucleotides are TGCGCCAGCAGCCAAGACCACAGGGTAAATAATTCACCCCTCCACTTT.